Listed below are T cell receptor beta chains from one sample, sequenced in a study of type 1 and type 2 diabetes patients. From the multiplex PCR reads, TCRdb called clonotypes with MiXCR, one entry per CDR3 protein. Here the sample spans fewer than 350,000 distinct CDR3 sequences, more than 40% being singletons. The sequenced sample consisted of peripheral blood mononuclear cells (PBMCs). The source is a man aged 18-30 years with type 2 diabetes. The CDR3 runs from the conserved cysteine through the conserved F or W. The D gene is left open where the match is weak. A row's size may be missing; if present it is once, few, many or a size class.

D: .
V: TRBV6-1
size: .
J: TRBJ2-1
DNA: TGTGCCAGCAGCTTAGTTCATGGCAGGGACAATGAGCAGTTCTTC
CDR3: CASSLVHGRDNEQFF

D: TRBD2
V: TRBV20-1
size: .
J: TRBJ2-7
DNA: TGCAGTGCTAGAGTCGGCGGGGCTAGCGGGAGCCTGAGAATCTACGAGCAGTACTTC
CDR3: CSARVGGASGSLRIYEQYF

D: TRBD1
V: TRBV9
size: .
J: TRBJ2-7
DNA: TGTGCCAGCAGCGTAGAGGCCACAGGGGGTTTCTACGAGCAGTACTTC
CDR3: CASSVEATGGFYEQYF

D: .
V: TRBV7-2
size: many
J: TRBJ2-5
DNA: TGTGCCAGCAGCTTAATGGGAGAGACCCAGTACTTC
CDR3: CASSLMGETQYF

D: .
V: TRBV6-4
size: .
J: TRBJ2-2
DNA: TGTGCCAGCAGTGAGAACCCCGGGGAGCTGTTTTTT
CDR3: CASSENPGELFF

D: .
V: TRBV30
size: few
J: TRBJ1-1
DNA: TGTGCCTGGAGGGCTCGGGGTATGAATGAAGCTTTCTTT
CDR3: CAWRARGMNEAFF

D: TRBD1
V: TRBV19
size: .
J: TRBJ2-3
DNA: TGTGCCAGTAGTACAAACAGGGGTACAGATACGCAGTATTTT
CDR3: CASSTNRGTDTQYF

D: TRBD2
V: TRBV19
size: .
J: TRBJ2-7
DNA: TGTGCCAGTAGAACTACATTAGCGGGGGCCTACGAGCAGTACTTC
CDR3: CASRTTLAGAYEQYF

D: TRBD1
V: TRBV12-3/TRBV12-4
size: .
J: TRBJ2-7
DNA: TGTGCCAGCAGTTCCCCGGGACAGGGGATCCACGAGCAGTACTTC
CDR3: CASSSPGQGIHEQYF

D: .
V: TRBV19
size: few
J: TRBJ1-1
DNA: TGTGCCAGTAGTATGGCAGGGCGATCCACTGAAGCTTTCTTT
CDR3: CASSMAGRSTEAFF

D: .
V: TRBV7-7
size: .
J: TRBJ2-3
DNA: TGTGCTAGCAGCTTCGAGTACACAGATACGCAGTATTTT
CDR3: CASSFEYTDTQYF